These 5 T cell receptor beta chains were sequenced from one sample in a study of vaccination and CD4 T cells after COVID-19 (dated by TCRdb to the early 2020s). The intended sense of this specimen's treatment or condition label: approximately 11-day PBMC culture with coronavirus spike peptide pools or control peptides (ViraFEST assay). No antigen has been identified for these receptors. The receptor library was made with PCR. Sequencer: Illumina iSeq 100. DNA from cultured CD4+ T cells was subjected to TCR sequencing with the Oncomine TCR Beta short-read assay at the Johns Hopkins FTIC core. TCRdb ran its own pipeline on the public reads, namely fastp trimming at Q25 and MiXCR clone calling, and kept in-frame beta chains. Rows with one shared CDR3 protein collapse into an entry with the most common genes and DNA. The sample profile shows 10,000 to 15,000 distinct CDR3 sequences; roughly 50% of them were found once. The top ten hold roughly 25% of the sample.

Material for sequencing was CD4+ T cells from blood, cultured in vitro. Every receptor here comes from a human donor who had recovered from COVID-19.

The chain has TRBV28 and TRBJ2-7; 9 bases map to TRBD1. Germline loops: CDR1 MDHEN, CDR2 SYDVKM. The CDR3 covers 14 residues. V was pared by 5 bases and J by 3 bases, with 5 bases of the junction left unmatched. This chain's CDR3 is CASSLGQGSYEQYF. DNA for the CDR3: TGTGCCAGCAGTCTTGGACAGGGGAGCTACGAGCAGTACTTC.

The chain joins TRBV24-1 to TRBJ2-3; D may match TRBD1 or TRBD2 (6 bases each). V was clipped by 0 bases and J by 6 bases, with 15 bases between them. Germline CDR1 KGHDR, CDR2 SFDVKD. There are 16 residues in the CDR3. CDR3 sequence: CATSDLSGGPGDTQYF. DNA for the CDR3: TGTGCCACCAGTGATTTGAGTGGGGGGCCGGGGGATACGCAGTATTTT.

J is TRBJ2-2 and V is TRBV5-4, with D hard to call. In germline, CDR1 is SGHNT, CDR2 YYREEE (reference sequence). V was cut by 2 bases and J by 3 bases, with 8 bases left in between. CDR3 length: 14 amino acids. Written as DNA, the CDR3 is TGTGCCAGCAGCTTAAAGACTGACACCGGGGAGCTGTTTTTT. This sequence encodes CASSLKTDTGELFF.

The chain combines TRBV29-1 with TRBJ2-7; 10 bases align to TRBD2. Germline CDR1 and CDR2: SQVTM and ANQGSEA. Trimming cost V 6 bases and J 1 base; bases outside gene matches: 3. This CDR3 contains 13 residues. This CDR3 reads CSVLAGRSYEQYF. In DNA, the CDR3 is TGCAGCGTACTAGCGGGGAGATCCTACGAGCAGTACTTC.

The V and J genes are TRBV7-2 and TRBJ1-1; TRBD1 matches 9 bases. Germline CDR1 is SGHTA and CDR2 is FQGNSA. Unmatched junction bases numbered 3, after V lost 3 bases and J lost 4 bases. The CDR3 runs to 14 residues. CDR3 loop: CASSLEQGATEAFF. CDR3 bases: TGTGCCAGCAGCTTGGAACAGGGGGCCACTGAAGCTTTCTTT. The complete variable domain, with remaining parts taken from reference TRBV7-2 and TRBJ1-1, reads GAGVSQSPSNKVTEKGKDVELRCDPISGHTALYWYRQSLGQGLEFLIYFQGNSAPDKSGLPSDRFSAERTGGSVSTLTIQRTQQEDSAVYLCASSLEQGATEAFFGQGTRLTVV.